Listed below are T cell receptor beta chains from one sample, sequenced in a study of blood T cell repertoires in COVID-19. Measured with immunoSEQ multiplex PCR; TCRdb has only the in-frame clones, and not every one. The data contain some 300,000 clones, roughly nine tenths of them seen just once; the ten biggest clones take up approximately 2.9%. The material sequenced was PBMCs or T cells enriched from blood (not recorded which). Every receptor here comes from a woman between 45 and 65 years old who had been exposed to COVID-19. Each CDR3 is given with its conserved first and last residue. A D gene is named only where the DNA matches it firmly. Rows may omit the clone size; those that give it use once, few, many or a size class.

size	D	V	J	CDR3	DNA
NA	NA	TRBV11-2	TRBJ2-7	CASSPQGSSLFYEQYF	TGTGCCAGCAGCCCCCAGGGGTCCAGTCTCTTCTACGAGCAGTACTTC
NA	TRBD1	TRBV28	TRBJ1-1	CASSLMGTGTEAFF	TGTGCCAGCAGTTTGATGGGGACAGGGACTGAAGCTTTCTTT
NA	NA	TRBV2	TRBJ2-7	CASSTDRYYEQYF	TGTGCCAGCAGTACGGACAGATACTACGAGCAGTACTTC
NA	NA	TRBV10-3	TRBJ1-5	CAISDNSNQPQHF	TGTGCCATCAGTGATAATAGCAATCAGCCCCAGCATTTT
NA	TRBD1	TRBV12-5	TRBJ1-4	CASRPGQGPEKLFF	TGTGCTAGCCGACCGGGACAGGGGCCTGAAAAACTGTTTTTT
NA	NA	TRBV19	TRBJ1-1	CASSIQEKNTEAFF	TGTGCCAGTAGTATTCAAGAGAAGAACACTGAAGCTTTCTTT
NA	NA	TRBV5-6	TRBJ2-2	CASSFWGRTAYTGELFF	TGTGCCAGCAGCTTTTGGGGCCGGACAGCCTACACCGGGGAGCTGTTTTTT
NA	TRBD1	TRBV5-6	TRBJ2-2	CASRLKDRGSTGELFF	TGTGCCAGCAGGCTGAAAGACAGGGGCAGCACCGGGGAGCTGTTTTTT
NA	TRBD2	TRBV27	TRBJ2-2	CASSERGGSGELFF	TGTGCCAGCAGTGAGCGGGGGGGATCGGGGGAGCTGTTTTTT
once	TRBD1	TRBV19	TRBJ1-2	CASGAQGVHAGYTF	TGTGCCAGCGGGGCACAGGGGGTCCATGCTGGCTACACCTTC
NA	TRBD2	TRBV2	TRBJ2-4	CASRPGLAGTLAKNIQYF	TGTGCCAGCAGGCCGGGACTAGCGGGGACCTTAGCCAAAAACATTCAGTACTTC
NA	NA	TRBV28	TRBJ1-6	CASNPNTNSPLHF	TGTGCCAGCAACCCCAACACCAATTCACCCCTCCACTTT
NA	TRBD1	TRBV4-2	TRBJ2-2	CASSQEYRGKSTGELFF	TGTGCCAGCAGCCAAGAGTACAGGGGAAAGAGCACCGGGGAGCTGTTTTTT
NA	TRBD1	TRBV25-1	TRBJ1-2	CASSEFPGTGNYGYTF	TGTGCCAGCAGTGAATTCCCTGGGACAGGCAACTATGGCTACACCTTC
NA	NA	TRBV5-1	TRBJ1-1	CASSLTGGTRAFF	TGCGCCAGCAGCTTGACTGGGGGCACTCGAGCTTTCTTT
NA	NA	TRBV12-3/TRBV12-4	TRBJ2-5	CASSFGGETQYF	TGTGCCAGCAGTTTCGGAGGAGAGACCCAGTACTTC
NA	TRBD1	TRBV7-8	TRBJ2-5	CASSFTAGGSRTQYF	TGTGCCAGCAGCTTTACCGCAGGGGGCAGCCGCACCCAGTACTTC
NA	TRBD1	TRBV9	TRBJ1-1	CASSASGQGSTEAFF	TGTGCCAGCAGCGCTTCGGGACAGGGGAGCACTGAAGCTTTCTTT
NA	NA	TRBV7-9	TRBJ2-5	CASSLFNPETQYF	TGTGCCAGCAGCTTATTTAATCCTGAGACCCAGTACTTC
NA	NA	TRBV5-5	TRBJ1-6	CASSLIGGTLHF	TGTGCCAGCAGCTTGATAGGGGGAACCCTCCACTTT
NA	NA	TRBV11-2	TRBJ2-7	CASSLDPTGSYEQYF	TGTGCCAGCAGCTTAGATCCGACGGGATCCTACGAGCAGTACTTC
NA	TRBD2	TRBV18	TRBJ2-1	CASSPPQAGGTFNNEQFF	TGTGCCAGCTCACCACCTCAAGCGGGGGGAACCTTTAACAATGAGCAGTTCTTC
NA	NA	TRBV5-6	TRBJ2-3	CASSLGRDTDTQYF	TGTGCCAGCAGCTTGGGCAGGGACACAGATACGCAGTATTTT
NA	NA	TRBV7-7	TRBJ2-1	CASSFSGNGEQFF	TGTGCTAGCAGCTTTTCGGGGAACGGTGAGCAGTTCTTC
NA	TRBD2	TRBV19	TRBJ2-1	CASMRTSGYNEQFF	TGTGCCAGTATGCGGACTAGCGGATACAATGAGCAGTTCTTC
NA	NA	TRBV2	TRBJ1-5	CASSGGLNQPQHF	TGTGCCAGCAGTGGAGGCCTCAATCAGCCCCAGCATTTT
NA	NA	TRBV5-6	TRBJ2-2	CASTPGAGTGELFF	TGTGCCAGCACCCCTGGGGCCGGCACCGGGGAGCTGTTTTTT
NA	TRBD1	TRBV5-8	TRBJ2-7	CASSLVAGGEWREQYF	TGTGCCAGCAGCTTGGTGGCAGGGGGAGAATGGCGCGAGCAGTACTTC
NA	NA	TRBV28	TRBJ2-1	CASEALGGRNEQFF	TGTGCCAGCGAAGCCTTGGGGGGTCGCAATGAGCAGTTCTTC
NA	TRBD1	TRBV18	TRBJ1-4	CASSPGQGPEKLFF	TGTGCCAGCTCACCGGGACAGGGCCCTGAAAAACTGTTTTTT
NA	NA	TRBV3-1/TRBV3-2	TRBJ1-6	CASSQGAGIRSPLHF	TGTGCCAGCAGCCAAGGGGCAGGGATCCGTTCACCCCTCCACTTT
once	NA	TRBV4-1	TRBJ1-6	CASSQDRSSYNSPLHF	TGCGCCAGCAGCCAGGACAGAAGCTCCTATAATTCACCCCTCCACTTT
NA	NA	TRBV2	TRBJ2-5	CASRETGTDAETQYF	TGTGCCAGCAGGGAGACAGGGACTGATGCGGAGACCCAGTACTTC
NA	NA	TRBV7-6	TRBJ2-1	CASSPTWGGASTYNEQFF	TGTGCCAGCAGCCCCACCTGGGGGGGGGCATCAACCTACAATGAGCAGTTCTTC
NA	NA	TRBV28	TRBJ1-3	CASSLTVAVSGNTIYF	TGTGCCAGCAGCCTGACTGTTGCGGTATCTGGAAACACCATATATTTT
NA	NA	TRBV6-4	TRBJ2-7	CASSRDIGPYEQYF	TGTGCCAGCAGCCGGGACATCGGCCCCTACGAGCAGTACTTC
NA	NA	TRBV28	TRBJ2-1	CASSLTGLRFF	TGTGCCAGCAGTTTAACAGGGTTAAGGTTCTTC
NA	TRBD1	TRBV5-4	TRBJ2-3	CASSSTGGTDTQYF	TGTGCCAGCAGCTCGACAGGGGGAACAGATACGCAGTATTTT
NA	TRBD2	TRBV4-1	TRBJ2-5	CASSQAGGVETQYF	TGCGCCAGCAGCCAGGCGGGGGGCGTAGAGACCCAGTACTTC
NA	NA	TRBV4-2	TRBJ1-2	CASSQTMVGGYTF	TGTGCCAGCAGCCAGACAATGGTGGGCGGCTACACCTTC
NA	NA	TRBV5-3	TRBJ1-5	CARSGETPGHPNQPQHF	TGTGCCAGAAGCGGCGAGACCCCGGGACACCCCAATCAGCCCCAGCATTTT
few	NA	TRBV4-1	TRBJ1-6	CASSQGGKEFNSPLHF	TGCGCCAGCAGCCAGGGGGGGAAGGAATTTAATTCACCCCTCCACTTT
once	NA	TRBV7-9	TRBJ1-3	CASSLTTGGNTIYF	TGTGCCAGCAGCTTAACGACAGGCGGAAACACCATATATTTT
NA	TRBD2	TRBV3-1/TRBV3-2	TRBJ2-1	CASSQVGGDYNEQFF	TGTGCCAGCAGCCAAGTGGGGGGGGACTACAATGAGCAGTTCTTC
NA	TRBD1	TRBV30	TRBJ1-1	CAWSPGTVNTEAFF	TGTGCCTGGAGTCCCGGGACAGTGAACACTGAAGCTTTCTTT
NA	NA	TRBV6-5	TRBJ1-5	CASRRRGNQPQHF	TGTGCCAGCAGGCGTCGGGGAAATCAGCCCCAGCATTTT
NA	NA	TRBV10-3	TRBJ2-5	CAISGQAERETQYF	TGTGCCATCAGTGGACAGGCAGAGCGAGAGACCCAGTACTTC
NA	NA	TRBV9	TRBJ1-1	CASSPIKDSPAAFF	TGTGCCAGCAGCCCCATAAAGGACAGCCCGGCCGCTTTCTTT
NA	NA	TRBV15	TRBJ1-2	CATSAGAGYTF	TGTGCCACCAGCGCCGGAGCTGGCTACACCTTC
NA	TRBD1	TRBV4-1	TRBJ1-1	CASSQGPLLTGENTEAFF	TGCGCCAGCAGCCAAGGTCCCCTTTTGACAGGGGAGAACACTGAAGCTTTCTTT
NA	TRBD1	TRBV30	TRBJ1-2	CAWTPTGRYGYTF	TGTGCCTGGACTCCGACAGGGAGATATGGCTACACCTTC
NA	NA	TRBV12-3/TRBV12-4	TRBJ2-5	CASSWEFGETQYF	TGTGCCAGCAGTTGGGAGTTTGGAGAGACCCAGTACTTC
once	TRBD1	TRBV11-2	TRBJ2-3	CASSLHPQGAADTQYF	TGTGCCAGCAGCTTACATCCCCAGGGGGCGGCCGATACGCAGTATTTT
few	TRBD1	TRBV18	TRBJ2-7	CASSLTGFEQYF	TGTGCCAGCTCACTGACAGGGTTCGAGCAGTACTTC
NA	NA	TRBV19	TRBJ1-5	CASSPAGEHQPQHF	TGTGCCAGTAGTCCAGCAGGGGAACATCAGCCCCAGCATTTT
NA	NA	TRBV28	TRBJ2-1	CASSSDRTGDEQFF	TGTGCCAGCAGTTCGGACAGGACGGGGGATGAGCAGTTCTTC
NA	NA	TRBV18	TRBJ2-4	CASSTTDTRNIQYF	TGTGCCAGCTCCACTACGGACACAAGAAACATTCAGTACTTC
NA	TRBD1	TRBV2	TRBJ1-4	CASIIRGQGGEKLFF	TGTGCCAGCATAATCAGGGGGCAGGGCGGCGAAAAACTGTTTTTT